The 3 T cell receptor beta chains below all came from one sample that was sequenced in a study of glioma-infiltrating T cells. The iRepertoire nested amplicon-rescue multiplex PCR amplified TCR alpha and beta CDR3s from RNA. TCRdb processed the multiplex PCR reads anew with MiXCR; each CDR3 protein has one entry. The sample consists of under 130,000 distinct CDR3 sequences, around 29% of them appearing once. The sample consisted of glioma tissue, nonneoplastic brain tissue, or PBMCs (not recorded which). All receptors derive from a human donor with low-grade glioma or glioblastoma, undergoing nonglioma brain surgery, or in good health (not recorded which).

The chain has TRBV7-6 and TRBJ1-2, with 9 bases that match TRBD1. CDR1 and CDR2 (germline): SGHVS, FNYEAQ. Trimming took 1 base from V and 6 from J; bases not matched to a gene: 0. This CDR3 spans 13 amino acids. The CDR3 sequence is CASSLGTGDGYTF. CDR3 bases: TGTGCCAGCAGCTTAGGGACAGGGGATGGCTACACCTTC.

The chain uses TRBV12-3 or TRBV12-4 and TRBJ2-1, with 9 bases fitting TRBD1. With V trimmed by 7 bases and J by 7 bases, 8 bases remained unmatched. The CDR3 loop spans 14 amino acids. The CDR3 DNA reads TGTGCCAGCATCTCCGGGACAGGGACAAATGAGCAGTTCTTC. This translates into CASISGTGTNEQFF.

This clonotype was seen at least ten times. The CDR3 DNA is TGCAGACTTGGAGGATCGAACACAGATACGCAGTATTTT. This encodes CRLGGSNTDTQYF. The rearrangement links TRBV20-1 to TRBJ2-3; D may be TRBD2 (5 bases). The V gene's germline CDR1 is DFQATT and CDR2 SNEGSKA (reference sequence). This CDR3 is 13 amino acids long.